This T cell receptor beta chain was sequenced for a study of T cell responses to AZD1222 COVID-19 vaccine. Study-level points and caveats: Just six AZD1222 recipients were seropositive at baseline. Clonal diversity may have been underestimated in mostly white British donors. CD4 TCRs linked to vaccination spanned spike, dominating at 160-218 and 743-854.

TCRdb keeps only in-frame clones here, not all; method: immunoSEQ multiplex PCR. The table lists approximately 150,000 clones, roughly 87% of them singletons, with roughly 1.5% in the top ten. As concerns this clone: Its target is not known.

There are 14 residues in the CDR3. Per germline, CDR1 SGHAT and CDR2 FQNNGV. V was shortened by 5 bases and J by 0 bases, with 8 bases between the two germline ends. This clonotype originated in an adult who received the AZD1222 COVID-19 vaccine. The specimen comprised peripheral blood, sampled 28 days after the second AZD1222 dose. The rearrangement uses TRBV11-2 and TRBJ2-4; D uncertain. CDR3 nucleotide sequence: TGTGCCAGCAGCCCAGTTCTAGCCAAAAACATTCAGTACTTC. As protein: CASSPVLAKNIQYF. Together with reference TRBV11-2 and TRBJ2-4, the CDR3 gives the full variable domain: EAGVAQSPRYKIIEKRQSVAFWCNPISGHATLYWYQQILGQGPKLLIQFQNNGVVDDSQLPKDRFSAERLKGVDSTLKIQPAKLEDSAVYLCASSPVLAKNIQYFGAGTRLSVL.